This entry lists 27 T cell receptor beta chains sequenced from one sample in a study of cytomegalovirus exposure and HLA in healthy donors. The PCR ran on 60 Vbeta and 13 Jbeta primers. Measured with immunoSEQ multiplex PCR; TCRdb has only the in-frame clones, and not every one. This sample has about 180,000 clones, with around 72% found just once. The sequencing sample was made of PBMCs. Receptors were obtained from a woman between 50 and 59 years old in good health and CMV-seropositive.

This clone was counted a few times. V usage is TRBV9 and J usage is TRBJ1-3; tentatively, D is TRBD1 (6 bases). Germline V gene lookup returns CDR1 SGDLS and CDR2 YYNGEE. This CDR3 has 16 residues. Trimming took off 1 base at V and 0 bases at J, with 11 bases between the two ends. CDR3 sequence (DNA): TGTGCCAGCAGCGTACATCAAGGGGGCTCTGGAAACACCATATATTTT. Protein product: CASSVHQGGSGNTIYF.

This clone was recorded only once. V and J are TRBV7-3 and TRBJ2-2; a weak D match, TRBD2 (6 bases). Trimming took off 0 bases at V and 2 bases at J, with 13 bases between the two ends. Germline V CDR1 and CDR2: SGHTA, FQGTGA. The CDR3 spans 17 residues. CDR3 amino acids: CASSLTFGGDNTGELFF. CDR3 in DNA: TGTGCCAGCAGCTTAACGTTTGGAGGGGACAACACCGGGGAGCTGTTTTTT.

This clone was found once. The chain links TRBV7-8 to TRBJ1-1; D perhaps matches TRBD1 (5 bases). The CDR3 is 17 residues long. Trimming took off 5 bases at V and 9 bases at J, with 28 bases between the two ends. Per germline, CDR1 SGHVS and CDR2 FQNEAQ. The CDR3 region is CASSPGVPGNARQQAFF. The CDR3 nucleotides read TGTGCCAGCAGCCCGGGGGTGCCAGGGAACGCCCGACAGCAAGCTTTCTTT.

The chain joins TRBV5-5 to TRBJ2-1; the D is unclear. This CDR3 comprises 15 residues. Germline assignment: CDR1 SGHKS and CDR2 YYEKEE (reference sequence). Trimming took 1 base from V and 0 from J, leaving 8 bases between them. CDR3 region: CASSLSTSSYNEQFF. CDR3 sequence (DNA): TGTGCCAGCAGCTTGTCTACCTCCTCCTACAATGAGCAGTTCTTC.

This clone was seen more than once but under ten times. This chain joins TRBV6-5 and TRBJ1-2; 8 bases agree with TRBD1. The germline V gene encodes CDR1 MNHEY and CDR2 SVGAGI. V shed 10 bases and J 0 bases; nucleotides not matched to a gene: 7. The CDR3 sequence is 14 residues long. CDR3 sequence: CATTRDRSNYGYTF. The CDR3 DNA sequence: TGTGCCACTACCAGGGACAGGTCTAACTATGGCTACACCTTC.

The genes are TRBV10-3 and TRBJ2-7; 7 nucleotides agree with TRBD1. V lost 6 bases to trimming and J lost 3 bases; unmatched junction nucleotides: 5. CDR3 size: 13 residues. CDR1 ENHRY and CDR2 SYGVKD come from the germline V gene. The CDR3, as DNA: TGTGCCATCAGCCGAGACAGGGACTACGAGCAGTACTTC. Translated: CAISRDRDYEQYF.

The V call is TRBV7-9, the J call TRBJ1-2, with D unresolved. The CDR3 length is 13 residues. V gave up 5 bases and J gave up 7 bases, with 14 bases separating them. The germline V gene has CDR1 SEHNR and CDR2 FQNEAQ (reference sequence). The chain's CDR3 is CASSPLALSGYTF. CDR3 sequence (DNA): TGTGCCAGCAGCCCCCTCGCATTGAGTGGCTACACCTTC.

This chain uses TRBV5-6 with TRBJ2-3, with 7 bases fitting TRBD1. The J segment lost 0 bases and the V segment lost 4 bases, leaving 5 bases of the junction unmatched. This CDR3 is 15 amino acids long. Per germline, CDR1 SGHDT and CDR2 YYEEEE. CDR3 nucleotide sequence: TGTGCCAGCAGCACGACAGGGTCTAGCACAGATACGCAGTATTTT. It is translated as CASSTTGSSTDTQYF. Complete variable domain (other parts from reference TRBV5-6 and TRBJ2-3): DAGVTQSPTHLIKTRGQQVTLRCSPKSGHDTVSWYQQALGQGPQFIFQYYEEEERQRGNFPDRFSGHQFPNYSSELNVNALLLGDSALYLCASSTTGSSTDTQYFGPGTRLTVL.

This CDR3 reads CASSFPGGASSYEQYF. The CDR3 nucleotides read TGTGCCAGCAGTTTTCCCGGGGGAGCGAGCTCCTACGAGCAGTACTTC. The chain recombines TRBV28 with TRBJ2-7; tentatively, D is TRBD2 (6 bases). The germline CDR1 and CDR2 sequences are MDHEN and SYDVKM. This CDR3 comprises 16 residues. The ends were cut back, 3 bases at V and 0 bases at J, with 15 bases in the middle.

The rearrangement links TRBV7-9 to TRBJ2-1; TRBD2 aligns across 7 bases. Germline V lookup: CDR1 SEHNR, CDR2 FQNEAQ (reference sequence). Trimming removed 5 bases from V and 2 bases from J; junction bases left unmatched: 12. This CDR3 spans 17 amino acids. In DNA form, the CDR3 reads TGTGCCAGCAGCACAAACCTTCTAGCGGAAGCCTACAATGAGCAGTTCTTC. This gives the protein CASSTNLLAEAYNEQFF. Supplemented by reference TRBV7-9 and TRBJ2-1, the full variable domain reads DTGVSQNPRHKITKRGQNVTFRCDPISEHNRLYWYRQTLGQGPEFLTYFQNEAQLEKSRLLSDRFSAERPKGSFSTLEIQRTEQGDSAMYLCASSTNLLAEAYNEQFFGPGTRLTVL.

This clone was seen once. The chain recombines TRBV6-5 with TRBJ1-2, with 8 bases that match TRBD1. The germline CDR1 and CDR2 sequences are MNHEY and SVGAGI. J lost 7 bases, V lost 2 bases, and 6 bases had no gene match. This CDR3 has 14 residues. CDR3 amino acids: CASSYRQGIGGYTF. The CDR3 coding sequence is TGTGCCAGCAGTTACCGACAGGGGATCGGTGGCTACACCTTC.

The chain combines TRBV28 with TRBJ2-7; 10 bases match TRBD2. J lost 6 bases, V lost 5 bases, and 7 bases had no gene match. Germline lookup yields CDR1 MDHEN and CDR2 SYDVKM. The CDR3 totals 14 residues. As DNA, the CDR3 is TGTGCCAGCAGTGCCGGGCTAGCGGGAGCCGAGCAGTACTTC. It translates to CASSAGLAGAEQYF.

The rearrangement uses TRBV7-2 and TRBJ2-5, with D perhaps TRBD1 (5 bases). The germline CDR1 and CDR2 sequences are SGHTA and FQGNSA. Trimming took off 2 bases at V and 1 base at J, with 11 bases between the two ends. The CDR3 consists of 15 residues. The CDR3 region has the DNA TGTGCCAGCAGCTTAATTACAGGAGTCCAAGAGACCCAGTACTTC. Residues: CASSLITGVQETQYF.

Only a few counts were recorded for this clone. The rearrangement joins TRBV6-5 to TRBJ1-4; possibly TRBD1 for D (5 bases). V was cut by 5 bases and J by 7 bases, with 17 bases left in between. This CDR3 is 15 amino acids long. CDR1 and CDR2 from the germline V gene are MNHEY and SVGAGI. CDR3 sequence reads: CASSPIAGKIEKLFF. Here the CDR3 DNA reads TGTGCCAGCAGTCCGATAGCAGGGAAGATTGAAAAACTGTTTTTT.

This chain joins TRBV10-3 and TRBJ2-5; TRBD2 matches 7 bases. The assigned J gene may be wrong: the sequence end matches TRBJ2-7 better. CDR3 length equals 16 residues. CDR1 is ENHRY, CDR2 SYGVKD, per germline. The CDR3 here is CAITPTAGTISYEQYF. DNA of the CDR3: TGTGCCATCACCCCCACTGCCGGGACTATCTCCTACGAGCAGTACTTC.

The chain links TRBV2 to TRBJ2-7, with D unclear. Germline V gene lookup returns CDR1 SNHLY and CDR2 FYNNEI. V was clipped by 5 bases and J by 4 bases, with 6 bases between them. The CDR3 runs 11 residues. The CDR3 loop reads CASSKRYEQYF. DNA of the CDR3: TGTGCCAGCAGTAAGAGGTACGAGCAGTACTTC.

The chain joins TRBV28 to TRBJ2-7; D perhaps matches TRBD2 (5 bases). Germline V gives CDR1 MDHEN, CDR2 SYDVKM. The CDR3 has 12 residues. The germline V and J ends were trimmed by 8 bases and 3 bases, with 11 bases remaining between them. CDR3: CASGLLHYEQYF. The CDR3 nucleotides read TGTGCCAGCGGACTCCTTCACTACGAGCAGTACTTC. Together with reference TRBV28 and TRBJ2-7, the CDR3 gives the full variable domain: DVKVTQSSRYLVKRTGEKVFLECVQDMDHENMFWYRQDPGLGLRLIYFSYDVKMKEKGDIPEGYSVSREKKERFSLILESASTNQTSMYLCASGLLHYEQYFGPGTRLTVT.

Here the CDR3 reads CASSPGQGPGEKLFF. Here the CDR3 DNA reads TGTGCCAGCAGTCCAGGACAGGGGCCGGGTGAAAAACTGTTTTTT. The chain couples TRBV28 to TRBJ1-4, with 9 nucleotides matching TRBD1. Germline lookup yields CDR1 MDHEN and CDR2 SYDVKM. This CDR3 spans 15 amino acids. With 5 bases clipped from V and 7 bases from J, the junction kept 8 bases outside the gene matches. The whole variable domain, filled in from reference TRBV28 and TRBJ1-4, reads DVKVTQSSRYLVKRTGEKVFLECVQDMDHENMFWYRQDPGLGLRLIYFSYDVKMKEKGDIPEGYSVSREKKERFSLILESASTNQTSMYLCASSPGQGPGEKLFFGSGTQLSVL.

The CDR3 DNA reads TGTGCCAGCAGTTACTCGAACTATTACAATGAGCAGTTCTTC. It codes for CASSYSNYYNEQFF. V gene TRBV6-5 combines with J gene TRBJ2-1; unclear D gene. V lost 0 bases and J lost 4, with 7 bases in between. This CDR3 has 14 residues. Germline CDR1 and CDR2: MNHEY and SVGAGI.

The chain links TRBV11-2 to TRBJ1-2; D is unresolved. Germline V CDR1 and CDR2: SGHAT, FQNNGV. V gave up 5 bases and J gave up 0 bases, with 13 bases separating them. The CDR3 is 15 amino acids. The CDR3 spells CASSPTSAPNYGYTF. The CDR3 region has the DNA TGTGCCAGCAGCCCCACGAGTGCACCTAACTATGGCTACACCTTC.

The genes are TRBV28 and TRBJ2-1; 7 nucleotides align to TRBD2. The CDR3 runs 14 residues. CDR1 and CDR2 from the germline V gene are MDHEN and SYDVKM. V dropped 4 bases and J dropped 8; count of bases not matched to a gene: 8. CDR3 amino acids: CASSSRLAGHEQFF. The DNA of the CDR3 is TGTGCCAGCAGTTCGCGACTAGCAGGCCATGAGCAGTTCTTC.

The chain employs TRBV6-6 and TRBJ1-3; D perhaps matches TRBD1 (5 bases). There are 12 residues in the CDR3. Germline CDR1 MNHNY, CDR2 SVGAGI (reference sequence). Deletions cut 11 bases from V and 1 base from J, with 9 bases between. DNA for the CDR3: TGTGCCGTTCAGGGTTCTGGAAACACCATATATTTT. It encodes CAVQGSGNTIYF.

Notes on this clone: A junction boundary mismatches the germline segment, possibly from a read error. The chain uses TRBV30 and TRBJ2-2; 7 bases map to TRBD2. From germline, CDR1 is GTSNPN and CDR2 SVGIG (reference sequence). The CDR3 totals 14 residues. The CDR3 DNA is TGTGCCTGGAGTGTACTAGCGAAGACCGGGGAGCTGTTTTTT. Its translation is CAWSVLAKTGELFF.

V is TRBV27 and J is TRBJ1-2, with 8 positions matching TRBD1. CDR3 size: 14 residues. After removal of 6 bases from V and 8 bases from J, the junction contained 11 bases not matched to a gene. Germline CDR1 reads MNHEY; CDR2 reads SMNVEV (reference sequence). The CDR3 loop reads CASSRRDRHGGYTF. For the CDR3, the DNA is TGTGCCAGCAGCCGCCGGGACAGGCACGGGGGCTACACCTTC.

V and J are TRBV18 and TRBJ1-1, with 8 bases identical to TRBD1. Looked up from germline, CDR1 is KGHSH and CDR2 is LQKENI. CDR3 length equals 13 residues. Unmatched junction bases numbered 3, after V lost 1 base and J lost 8 bases. This chain's CDR3 is CASSPQGDREAFF. In DNA form, the CDR3 reads TGTGCCAGCTCACCACAGGGGGACAGGGAAGCTTTCTTT.

This chain connects TRBV11-3 to TRBJ1-1; perhaps TRBD1 as D (5 bases). Germline CDR1 SGHNT, CDR2 YENEEA. V lost 7 bases to trimming and J lost 7 bases, with 16 bases between them. The CDR3 has 13 residues. CDR3 DNA: TGTGCCAGCACCAAGACGGCCGACAGTGAAGCTTTCTTT. Translated: CASTKTADSEAFF.

V is TRBV27 and J is TRBJ1-1, with a tentative D call TRBD1 (5 bases). The CDR3 length is 12 residues. Germline values: CDR1 MNHEY, CDR2 SMNVEV (reference sequence). Deletions cut 5 bases from V and 5 bases from J, with 9 bases between. CDR3 protein: CASSARGTEAFF. The CDR3 nucleotides are TGTGCCAGCAGTGCTCGGGGGACTGAAGCTTTCTTT.